This T cell receptor (beta chain) was sequenced during a study of preoperative IRX-2 immunotherapy in early breast cancer. Assay: immunoSEQ multiplex PCR; the TCRdb copy retains only in-frame clones and omits some. The data contain 24,000 or so clones, 95% of them singletons. Trimming took 4 bases from V and 3 from J, leaving 13 bases between them. Germline CDR1 is LNHDA and CDR2 is SQIVND (reference sequence). The CDR3 consists of 15 residues. Treatment noted: preoperative locoregional IRX-2 cytokine immunotherapy. The TCR was taken from a human donor with breast cancer. V is TRBV19 and J is TRBJ2-1; TRBD1 is a possible D gene (6 bases). The sequenced sample was tumor tissue, obtained after IRX-2 immunotherapy. The CDR3 here is CASSNPGHYYNEQFF. CDR3 DNA sequence: TGTGCCAGTAGTAATCCGGGACATTACTACAATGAGCAGTTCTTC.